This T cell receptor (beta chain) was sequenced in a study of blood T cell repertoires in COVID-19. As handled by the study authors: Cell counts per sample came from amplifying reference gene primers. Produced via immunoSEQ multiplex PCR; TCRdb's table is partial and in-frame only. V, J and clone size were drawn from that table, and D and trimming were deduced from the DNA. Among more than 60,000 clones, 65% to 85% were seen once, and the ten largest hold under 50%. The CDR3 is 16 amino acids. Looked up from germline, CDR1 is MDHEN and CDR2 is SYDVKM. Trimming left V 3 bases short and J 9 bases short, with 18 bases between.

This TCR was sampled from a human donor in a cohort sampled during active COVID-19. The V gene is TRBV28, the J gene TRBJ1-6, with D possibly matching TRBD1 (5 bases). What was sequenced was peripheral blood. The CDR3 is CASSLYSGGQASPLHF. The CDR3 DNA sequence: TGTGCCAGCAGTTTGTATTCCGGGGGTCAGGCTTCACCCCTCCACTTT.